The next 26 T cell receptor beta chains were all read from a single sample in a study of control samples from healthy donors and cancer patients. Produced via immunoSEQ multiplex PCR; TCRdb's table is partial and in-frame only. The sample lists approximately 150,000 clones; around 88% were seen once. The source material was blood. These receptors came from a man between 18 and 35 years old in good health.

This clone was picked up one time. The chain uses TRBV5-5 and TRBJ2-7; perhaps D is TRBD1 or TRBD2 (6 bases each). The CDR3 covers 14 residues. Between the trimmed V and J ends, which lost 0 bases and 2 bases, there was a span of 9 bases. Germline CDR1 SGHKS, CDR2 YYEKEE (reference sequence). The CDR3 region is CASSLAGATYEQYF. The DNA of the CDR3 is TGTGCCAGCAGCTTGGCGGGGGCTACCTACGAGCAGTACTTC.

This chain connects TRBV2 to TRBJ2-1; 7 nucleotides line up with TRBD2. Germline V gives CDR1 SNHLY, CDR2 FYNNEI. V shed 5 bases, J shed 0 bases, and the junction held 4 bases outside the gene matches. This CDR3 has 15 residues. The CDR3 sequence is CASSRTGGSYNEQFF. The CDR3 bases are TGTGCCAGCAGTAGGACGGGGGGCTCCTACAATGAGCAGTTCTTC.

This rearrangement joins TRBV7-2 to TRBJ1-6, with TRBD1 matching 8 bases. V was clipped by 3 bases and J by 6 bases; unmatched bases: 4. This CDR3 is 15 amino acids long. Per the germline V gene, CDR1 is SGHTA and CDR2 is FQGNSA. The CDR3 region is CASSLRTGTNSPLHF. The CDR3 DNA reads as TGTGCCAGCAGCTTGCGGACAGGGACTAATTCACCCCTCCACTTT. The full variable domain, with the rest looked up from reference TRBV7-2 and TRBJ1-6, is GAGVSQSPSNKVTEKGKDVELRCDPISGHTALYWYRQSLGQGLEFLIYFQGNSAPDKSGLPSDRFSAERTGGSVSTLTIQRTQQEDSAVYLCASSLRTGTNSPLHFGNGTRLTVT.

The chain is built from TRBV18 and TRBJ2-7; 9 bases are a match to TRBD1. This CDR3 is 13 amino acids long. Trimming cost V 5 bases and J 5 bases; bases outside gene matches: 4. Germline CDR1 and CDR2: KGHSH and LQKENI. CDR3 region: CASSGDRAHEQYF. The CDR3 DNA is TGTGCCAGCTCAGGGGACAGGGCCCACGAGCAGTACTTC.

This chain connects TRBV5-6 to TRBJ2-6; TRBD1 matches at 10 bases. The CDR3 covers 18 residues. The ends lost 2 bases at V and 0 bases at J; junction bases unmatched: 5. The germline gives CDR1 SGHDT, CDR2 YYEEEE. The CDR3 region is CASSFGTGATSGANVLTF. CDR3 coding DNA: TGTGCCAGCAGCTTTGGGACAGGGGCTACCTCTGGGGCCAACGTCCTGACTTTC. The entire variable domain, with the rest obtained from reference TRBV5-6 and TRBJ2-6, is as follows: DAGVTQSPTHLIKTRGQQVTLRCSPKSGHDTVSWYQQALGQGPQFIFQYYEEEERQRGNFPDRFSGHQFPNYSSELNVNALLLGDSALYLCASSFGTGATSGANVLTFGAGSRLTVL.

CDR3 loop: CASSSTGMNTEAFF. CDR3 nucleotides: TGTGCCAGCAGCTCGACAGGAATGAACACTGAAGCTTTCTTT. This rearrangement joins TRBV7-2 to TRBJ1-1, with a possible D match to TRBD1 (6 bases). The CDR3 sequence is 14 residues long. The V and J ends lost 4 bases and 0 bases respectively, with 9 bases between them. CDR1 SGHTA and CDR2 FQGNSA come from the germline V gene.

V usage is TRBV19 and J usage is TRBJ1-3; D gene uncertain. Germline V gene data show CDR1 as LNHDA and CDR2 as SQIVND (reference sequence). V lost 10 bases and J 1 base, leaving 14 bases between the germline ends. The CDR3 is made up of 14 amino acids. Here the CDR3 reads CATRRAGSGNTIYF. Here the CDR3 DNA reads TGTGCCACCAGAAGGGCAGGTTCTGGAAACACCATATATTTT.

This clone has only a few counts. This chain joins TRBV4-3 and TRBJ2-7, with D unresolved. Germline V gene lookup returns CDR1 LGHNA and CDR2 YSLEER. The CDR3 sequence is 16 residues long. Deletions cut 1 base from V and 1 base from J, with 14 bases between. This CDR3 reads CASSQGLEVGSYEQYF. The CDR3 nucleotides are TGCGCCAGCAGCCAAGGCCTCGAGGTGGGGTCCTACGAGCAGTACTTC.

V and J are TRBV7-2 and TRBJ1-4; no clear D. The germline V gene encodes CDR1 SGHTA and CDR2 FQGNSA. The CDR3 contains 14 residues. V lost 4 bases to trimming and J lost 0 bases, with 6 bases between them. CDR3 region: CASSSRPTNEKLFF. The CDR3 nucleotides are TGTGCCAGCAGCTCCAGGCCAACTAATGAAAAACTGTTTTTT. Using reference TRBV7-2 and TRBJ1-4 for the parts outside the CDR3, the full variable domain is GAGVSQSPSNKVTEKGKDVELRCDPISGHTALYWYRQSLGQGLEFLIYFQGNSAPDKSGLPSDRFSAERTGGSVSTLTIQRTQQEDSAVYLCASSSRPTNEKLFFGSGTQLSVL.

The CDR3 spells CASSLLDTVNTEAFF. The CDR3 DNA reads TGTGCCAGCAGTTTATTAGACACGGTGAACACTGAAGCTTTCTTT. V usage is TRBV28 and J usage is TRBJ1-1, with no clear D. From germline, CDR1 is MDHEN and CDR2 SYDVKM. Trimming cost V 1 base and J 0 bases, with 9 bases left between them. This CDR3 is 15 amino acids long. The full variable domain, completed using reference TRBV28 and TRBJ1-1, is DVKVTQSSRYLVKRTGEKVFLECVQDMDHENMFWYRQDPGLGLRLIYFSYDVKMKEKGDIPEGYSVSREKKERFSLILESASTNQTSMYLCASSLLDTVNTEAFFGQGTRLTVV.

The V and J genes are TRBV2 and TRBJ2-2; TRBD1 aligns across 7 bases. This CDR3 spans 12 amino acids. J lost 6 bases, V lost 7 bases, and 2 bases had no gene match. The germline gives CDR1 SNHLY, CDR2 FYNNEI. CDR3 in DNA: TGTGCCAGCAAGACAGGGCCCGGGGAGCTGTTTTTT. Translating it yields CASKTGPGELFF.

This clone was seen only a few times. The J gene is TRBJ2-1, the V gene TRBV5-1; a weak D match, TRBD2 (7 bases). The V end lost 4 bases, the J end lost 5 bases, and 19 bases lay between the germline ends. Germline V gene sequence: CDR1 SGHRS, CDR2 YFSETQ. CDR3 size: 16 residues. CDR3 loop: CASSLSEGGPNNEQFF. The CDR3 bases are TGCGCCAGCAGCCTCTCAGAGGGGGGGCCGAACAATGAGCAGTTCTTC.

The chain links TRBV6-4 to TRBJ2-3, with 12 bases that match TRBD2. Trimming removed 5 bases from V and 3 bases from J; junction bases left unmatched: 3. CDR1 is MRHNA, CDR2 SNTAGT, per germline. This CDR3 has 15 amino acids. CDR3 loop: CASSSTSGGTDTQYF. DNA of the CDR3: TGTGCCAGCAGTTCTACTAGCGGGGGGACAGATACGCAGTATTTT.

The CDR3 spells CASSEDRGIDEQYF. DNA for the CDR3: TGTGCCAGCAGTGAGGACAGGGGCATCGACGAGCAGTACTTC. V gene TRBV2 combines with J gene TRBJ2-7, with 9 nucleotides matching TRBD1. Trimming removed 3 bases from V and 5 bases from J; junction bases left unmatched: 5. CDR1 is SNHLY and CDR2 is FYNNEI in the germline V gene. The CDR3 contains 14 residues. The variable domain in full, with the rest retrieved from reference TRBV2 and TRBJ2-7, is EPEVTQTPSHQVTQMGQEVILRCVPISNHLYFYWYRQILGQKVEFLVSFYNNEISEKSEIFDDQFSVERPDGSNFTLKIRSTKLEDSAMYFCASSEDRGIDEQYFGPGTRLTVT.

The rearrangement joins TRBV10-1 to TRBJ2-5, with 7 bases identical to TRBD1. This CDR3 is 15 amino acids long. Germline CDR1 and CDR2: WNHNN and SYGVQD (reference sequence). J lost 2 bases, V lost 8 bases, and 11 bases had no gene match. DNA of the CDR3: TGCGCCAGCGCCAACAGGGGCACCTCTCAAGAGACCCAGTACTTC. Translated: CASANRGTSQETQYF.

As DNA, the CDR3 is TGTGCCACCAGCAGAGTAGGTTCCGGTACAGATACGCAGTATTTT. This encodes CATSRVGSGTDTQYF. The V and J genes are TRBV15 and TRBJ2-3; D remains unclear. The germline V and J ends were trimmed by 1 base and 3 bases, with 11 bases remaining between them. Germline V CDR1 and CDR2: LNHNV, YYDKDF (reference sequence). There are 15 residues in the CDR3.

The sample holds one count of this clone. A read error may account for a junction end that differs from germline. This rearrangement joins TRBV20-1 to TRBJ2-3, with D unclear. Looked up from germline, CDR1 is DFQATT and CDR2 is SNEGSKA (reference sequence). The CDR3 is 11 amino acids. In nucleotides, the CDR3 is TGCAGTGCTGGAGACAAGGTCGAGCAGTATTTT. Protein: CSAGDKVEQYF.

This sequence joins TRBV7-2 and TRBJ1-4, with a possible D match to TRBD1 (5 bases). Trimming shortened V by 3 bases and J by 8 bases, and 13 bases separated the two germline ends. The germline V gene encodes CDR1 SGHTA and CDR2 FQGNSA. There are 14 residues in the CDR3. The CDR3 protein is CASSFRGGREKLFF. In nucleotides, the CDR3 is TGTGCCAGCAGCTTTCGTGGGGGTAGGGAAAAACTGTTTTTT.

The gene calls are TRBV11-1 and TRBJ2-7; a possible D gene is TRBD2 (5 bases). CDR3 length: 17 amino acids. Deletions cut 0 bases from V and 1 base from J, with 16 bases between. Germline values: CDR1 SGHAT, CDR2 FQDESV (reference sequence). CDR3 protein: CASSLATEAGQSYEQYF. In nucleotides, the CDR3 is TGTGCCAGCAGCTTAGCGACGGAGGCAGGTCAATCCTACGAGCAGTACTTC.

V is TRBV19 and J is TRBJ1-2; a weak D match, TRBD1 (5 bases). The ends were cut back, 3 bases at V and 7 bases at J, with 9 bases in the middle. The germline V gene has CDR1 LNHDA and CDR2 SQIVND (reference sequence). The CDR3 has 12 amino acids. DNA for the CDR3: TGTGCCAGTAGTATCAGGGCGGGTGGCTACACCTTC. This translates into CASSIRAGGYTF.

The chain couples TRBV19 to TRBJ1-1; TRBD1 aligns across 7 bases. The V and J ends lost 5 bases and 3 bases, in that order; junction bases with no gene match: 6. The germline CDR1 and CDR2 sequences are LNHDA and SQIVND (reference sequence). This CDR3 comprises 14 residues. In DNA form, the CDR3 reads TGTGCCAGTAGTTTGGCAGGGGGGTACACTGAAGCTTTCTTT. This gives the protein CASSLAGGYTEAFF.

The J gene is TRBJ1-4, the V gene TRBV9, with 7 bases that match TRBD1. The V segment lost 3 bases and the J segment 0 bases; nucleotides outside the gene matches: 14. This CDR3 contains 19 residues. Germline V CDR1 and CDR2: SGDLS, YYNGEE. The CDR3 coding sequence is TGTGCCAGCAGCGCCCCCCGAGGGACAGCGGAGGCAACTAATGAAAAACTGTTTTTT. Translation: CASSAPRGTAEATNEKLFF.

Only one count was recorded for this clone. The rearrangement uses TRBV19 and TRBJ2-6; TRBD2 might be the D (5 bases). V lost 6 bases to trimming and J lost 4 bases, with 19 bases between them. The germline CDR1 and CDR2 sequences are LNHDA and SQIVND (reference sequence). This CDR3 contains 17 residues. CDR3 sequence reads: CASSPGGPAGGANVLTF. Written as DNA, the CDR3 is TGTGCCAGTAGCCCGGGCGGGCCGGCTGGAGGGGCCAACGTCCTGACTTTC.

This clone was seen a handful of times. The chain is built from TRBV7-3 and TRBJ2-2, with 9 bases identical to TRBD2. The germline V gene encodes CDR1 SGHTA and CDR2 FQGTGA. The CDR3 totals 14 residues. The V segment lost 6 bases and the J segment 1 base; nucleotides outside the gene matches: 0. The CDR3 DNA reads as TGTGCCAGCAGTAGCGGGGGGAACACCGGGGAGCTGTTTTTT. Protein: CASSSGGNTGELFF.

The chain recombines TRBV6-5 with TRBJ1-1; no reliable D call. This CDR3 spans 13 amino acids. Germline assignment: CDR1 MNHEY and CDR2 SVGAGI. Trimming stripped 2 bases from V and 3 bases from J, with 7 bases between. The DNA of the CDR3 is TGTGCCAGCAGTTACGCAGCGGACACTGAAGCTTTCTTT. As protein: CASSYAADTEAFF.

The CDR3 DNA sequence: TGTGCCAGCAGTCCGGCGCAGGTCACTGAAGCTTTCTTT. Protein sequence: CASSPAQVTEAFF. The rearrangement links TRBV25-1 to TRBJ1-1; D unclear. Trimming took 5 bases from V and 4 from J, leaving 11 bases between them. The CDR3 length is 13 residues. Germline V lookup: CDR1 MGHDK, CDR2 SYGVNS.